This entry is about one T cell receptor (beta chain). This sample was included in a study of identifying expanded T cells in peripheral blood. Only in-frame clones appear in the TCRdb table, and some are missing; sequencing was by immunoSEQ multiplex PCR. Of fewer than 55,000 clones listed, approximately 82% were seen once; the top ten hold roughly 15%. Per the germline V gene, CDR1 is SNHLY and CDR2 is FYNNEI. The CDR3 totals 19 residues. V lost 4 bases to trimming and J lost 2 bases, with 25 bases between them. This receptor was taken from a person between 18 and 70 years old in good health. Sequencing was done on a sample of blood. J is TRBJ2-3 and V is TRBV2; D perhaps matches TRBD2 (5 bases). The CDR3 sequence: CASSATEVFGEGYTDTQYF. CDR3 bases: TGTGCCAGCAGTGCAACTGAGGTGTTCGGAGAGGGCTACACAGATACGCAGTATTTT.